What follows are 16 T cell receptor beta chains derived from one specimen sequenced in a study of cytomegalovirus exposure and HLA in healthy donors. The PCR ran on 60 Vbeta and 13 Jbeta primers. Sequencing used immunoSEQ multiplex PCR; TCRdb keeps in-frame clones, though not all of them. The sample carries about 130,000 clones, approximately 84% recorded once. The material sequenced was PBMCs. These receptors came from a middle-aged woman in good health and CMV-seronegative.

This clone was detected only once. The chain recombines TRBV5-1 with TRBJ2-1; 13 nucleotides align to TRBD2. Trimming removed 5 bases from V and 2 bases from J; junction bases left unmatched: 7. This CDR3 has 17 residues. Germline V gives CDR1 SGHRS, CDR2 YFSETQ. The CDR3 sequence: CASRRETSGRAYNEQFF. The CDR3 DNA reads TGCGCCAGCAGGCGAGAAACTAGCGGGAGGGCCTACAATGAGCAGTTCTTC.

This clone was picked up one time. The V and J genes are TRBV2 and TRBJ1-4; 7 positions agree with TRBD1. The V segment lost 6 bases and the J segment 8 bases; nucleotides outside the gene matches: 6. The CDR3 is 13 amino acids. The germline V gene encodes CDR1 SNHLY and CDR2 FYNNEI. DNA of the CDR3: TGTGCCAGCAGCCGACAGGGTGAAGAAAAACTGTTTTTT. This encodes CASSRQGEEKLFF.

The V call is TRBV25-1, the J call TRBJ1-3, with D uncertain. V lost 3 bases, J lost 0 bases, and 6 bases lay in between. Germline V CDR1 and CDR2: MGHDK, SYGVNS. This CDR3 is 14 amino acids long. CDR3 in amino acids: CASSDSLSGNTIYF. Written as DNA, the CDR3 is TGTGCCAGCAGTGACAGTCTCTCTGGAAACACCATATATTTT.

The chain combines TRBV5-1 with TRBJ2-2; D unclear. The germline V gene encodes CDR1 SGHRS and CDR2 YFSETQ. The CDR3 contains 13 residues. Deletions cut 4 bases from V and 5 bases from J, with 9 bases between. In DNA form, the CDR3 reads TGCGCCAGCAGCCAGGTTTTGACCGGGGAGCTGTTTTTT. The encoded protein is CASSQVLTGELFF. Drawing the rest from reference TRBV5-1 and TRBJ2-2, the complete variable domain is KAGVTQTPRYLIKTRGQQVTLSCSPISGHRSVSWYQQTPGQGLQFLFEYFSETQRNKGNFPGRFSGRQFSNSRSEMNVSTLELGDSALYLCASSQVLTGELFFGEGSRLTVL.

DNA for the CDR3: TGTGCCAGCAGTTTACCAGGGCCGAACACTGAAGCTTTCTTT. Its translation: CASSLPGPNTEAFF. V gene TRBV28 combines with J gene TRBJ1-1; the D gene is possibly TRBD1 (5 bases). From germline, CDR1 is MDHEN and CDR2 SYDVKM. V shed 2 bases and J shed 1 base, with 8 bases lying between them. The length of the CDR3 is 14 residues.

The rearrangement joins TRBV29-1 to TRBJ1-2; D is perhaps TRBD1 (6 bases). Germline V lookup: CDR1 SQVTM, CDR2 ANQGSEA. The CDR3 is 13 residues long. Deletions cut 0 bases from V and 8 bases from J, with 13 bases between. CDR3 loop: CSVEDPGHRGYTF. In nucleotides, the CDR3 is TGCAGCGTTGAAGATCCGGGACACCGAGGCTACACCTTC.

The chain couples TRBV6-5 to TRBJ2-4, with D possibly TRBD2 on 5 matching bases. CDR3 length: 15 residues. V shed 4 bases and J shed 3 bases, with 13 bases lying between them. The germline CDR1 and CDR2 sequences are MNHEY and SVGAGI. CDR3 in amino acids: CASSSPGENKNIQYF. The CDR3 nucleotides read TGTGCCAGCAGTTCCCCCGGGGAGAACAAAAACATTCAGTACTTC.

The chain joins TRBV5-5 to TRBJ1-3, with a weak D call TRBD1 (6 bases). The CDR3 contains 15 residues. Germline CDR1 and CDR2: SGHKS and YYEKEE (reference sequence). V lost 0 bases and J lost 0, with 7 bases in between. The CDR3 sequence: CASSLEDSSGNTIYF. In nucleotides, the CDR3 is TGTGCCAGCAGCTTGGAGGACAGCTCTGGAAACACCATATATTTT.

This clone was recorded a few times. V usage is TRBV19 and J usage is TRBJ1-2, with D unclear. CDR3 size: 14 residues. Trimming took 6 bases from V and 0 from J, leaving 11 bases between them. Germline assignment: CDR1 LNHDA and CDR2 SQIVND (reference sequence). CDR3: CASSRGLANYGYTF. DNA for the CDR3: TGTGCCAGTAGCCGCGGACTAGCTAACTATGGCTACACCTTC.

V gene TRBV11-2 combines with J gene TRBJ1-1; 7 positions agree with TRBD1. The CDR3 has 15 amino acids. Germline V lookup: CDR1 SGHAT, CDR2 FQNNGV. After removal of 4 bases from V and 1 base from J, the junction contained 6 bases not matched to a gene. CDR3 protein: CASSSTDRPNTEAFF. CDR3 DNA: TGTGCCAGCAGCTCGACGGACAGGCCGAACACTGAAGCTTTCTTT.

The J gene is TRBJ1-2, the V gene TRBV29-1; D is unresolved. CDR3 length equals 10 residues. Trimming removed 6 bases at V and 7 bases at J, with 9 bases between. From germline, CDR1 is SQVTM and CDR2 ANQGSEA. The CDR3 protein is CSVEAGGYTF. The CDR3 DNA reads as TGCAGCGTCGAGGCGGGTGGCTACACCTTC.

The V gene is TRBV28, the J gene TRBJ2-7; TRBD1 agrees at 8 bases. CDR1 MDHEN and CDR2 SYDVKM come from the germline V gene. CDR3 length equals 13 residues. Unmatched junction bases numbered 4, after V lost 3 bases and J lost 6 bases. The CDR3 nucleotides are TGTGCCAGCAGTTTCACAACAGGGGGCGAGCAGTACTTC. This gives the protein CASSFTTGGEQYF.

This clone occurred a few times. The rearrangement uses TRBV10-2 and TRBJ2-5; 8 bases line up with TRBD1. CDR3 length equals 18 residues. Germline V gene sequence: CDR1 WSHSY, CDR2 SAAADI. After removal of 3 bases from V and 0 bases from J, the junction contained 12 bases not matched to a gene. The CDR3 DNA sequence: TGCGCCAGCAGTGAAGGTTGGGGACAGGCTTGGTACCAAGAGACCCAGTACTTC. Its protein product is CASSEGWGQAWYQETQYF.

The V and J genes are TRBV7-9 and TRBJ2-7; 7 bases fit TRBD1. The CDR3 length is 11 residues. The germline gives CDR1 SEHNR, CDR2 FQNEAQ (reference sequence). Unmatched junction bases numbered 1, after V lost 5 bases and J lost 6 bases. The CDR3 DNA is TGTGCCAGCAGCAGGGACAGCGAGCAGTACTTC. This translates into CASSRDSEQYF. Full variable domain (remainder filled in from reference TRBV7-9 and TRBJ2-7): DTGVSQNPRHKITKRGQNVTFRCDPISEHNRLYWYRQTLGQGPEFLTYFQNEAQLEKSRLLSDRFSAERPKGSFSTLEIQRTEQGDSAMYLCASSRDSEQYFGPGTRLTVT.

The chain carries TRBV7-9 and TRBJ2-1, with D perhaps TRBD2 (5 bases). V lost 5 bases and J lost 4, with 15 bases in between. CDR1 SEHNR and CDR2 FQNEAQ come from the germline V gene (reference sequence). This CDR3 has 15 residues. Here the CDR3 DNA reads TGTGCCAGCAGCGCCAAGGCGGGCCTTTACAATGAGCAGTTCTTC. Translation gives CASSAKAGLYNEQFF. The full variable domain, completed using reference TRBV7-9 and TRBJ2-1, is DTGVSQNPRHKITKRGQNVTFRCDPISEHNRLYWYRQTLGQGPEFLTYFQNEAQLEKSRLLSDRFSAERPKGSFSTLEIQRTEQGDSAMYLCASSAKAGLYNEQFFGPGTRLTVL.

The rearrangement uses TRBV18 and TRBJ2-1; the D is unclear. Germline values: CDR1 KGHSH, CDR2 LQKENI. The CDR3 has 13 residues. Trimming removed 2 bases at V and 8 bases at J, with 10 bases between. The CDR3 nucleotides are TGTGCCAGCTCACCAAAGAGCGCAGATGAGCAGTTCTTC. This sequence encodes CASSPKSADEQFF.